This T cell receptor (beta chain) stems from a study of blood T cells in healthy people across ages. The CDR3 is made up of 16 amino acids. With 0 bases removed from V and 10 bases from J, the gap between germline ends came to 19 bases. Looked up from germline, CDR1 is MGHRA and CDR2 is YSYEKL. Together with a sample-barcoded 5' primer, a J-beta primer mix was included in a second PCR lasting about 6 to 11 cycles. From the 5' RACE reads, TCRdb called clonotypes with MiXCR, one entry per CDR3 protein. The data hold around 1.5 million distinct CDR3 sequences, with approximately 59% observed a single time. This clonotype was observed a few times.

The chain links TRBV4-1 to TRBJ2-1; the D gene is possibly TRBD2 (6 bases). The sample comprised blood. The receptor's source is a young man in good health. In DNA, the CDR3 is TGCGCCAGCAGCCAAGAGTGGAGGGAGACTTCGTGGGAGCAGTTCTTC. It is translated as CASSQEWRETSWEQFF.